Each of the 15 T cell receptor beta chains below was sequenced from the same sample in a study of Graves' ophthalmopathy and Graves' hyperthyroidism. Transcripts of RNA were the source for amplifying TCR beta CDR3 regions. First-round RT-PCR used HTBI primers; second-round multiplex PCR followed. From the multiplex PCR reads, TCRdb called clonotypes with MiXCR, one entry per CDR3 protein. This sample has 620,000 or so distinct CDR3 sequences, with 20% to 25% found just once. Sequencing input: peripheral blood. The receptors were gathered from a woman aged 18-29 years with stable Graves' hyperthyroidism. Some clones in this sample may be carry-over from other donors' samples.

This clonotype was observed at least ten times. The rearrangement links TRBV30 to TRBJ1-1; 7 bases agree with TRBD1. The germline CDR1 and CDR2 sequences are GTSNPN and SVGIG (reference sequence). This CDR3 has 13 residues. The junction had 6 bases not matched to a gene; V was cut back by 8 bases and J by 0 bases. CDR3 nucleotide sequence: TGTGCCCAAGGACAGGAGATGAACACTGAAGCTTTCTTT. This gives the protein CAQGQEMNTEAFF.

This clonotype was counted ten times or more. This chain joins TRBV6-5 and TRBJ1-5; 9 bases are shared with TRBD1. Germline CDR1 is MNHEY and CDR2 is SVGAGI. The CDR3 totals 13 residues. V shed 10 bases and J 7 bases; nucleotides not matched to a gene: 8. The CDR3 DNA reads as TGTGCCACTAACAGGGGGCGCGGACAGCCCCAGCATTTT. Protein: CATNRGRGQPQHF.

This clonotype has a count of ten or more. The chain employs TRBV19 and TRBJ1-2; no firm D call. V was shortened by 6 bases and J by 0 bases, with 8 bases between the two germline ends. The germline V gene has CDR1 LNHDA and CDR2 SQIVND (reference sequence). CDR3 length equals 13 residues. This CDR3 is CASSAAANYGYTF. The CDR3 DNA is TGTGCCAGTAGCGCGGCGGCTAACTATGGCTACACCTTC.

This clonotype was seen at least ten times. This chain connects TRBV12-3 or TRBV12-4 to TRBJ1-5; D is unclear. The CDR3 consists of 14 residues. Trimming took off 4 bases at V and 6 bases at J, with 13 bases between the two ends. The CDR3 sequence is CASSSLSSSQPQHF. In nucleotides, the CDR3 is TGTGCCAGCAGTTCCCTCTCTAGTAGTCAGCCCCAGCATTTT.

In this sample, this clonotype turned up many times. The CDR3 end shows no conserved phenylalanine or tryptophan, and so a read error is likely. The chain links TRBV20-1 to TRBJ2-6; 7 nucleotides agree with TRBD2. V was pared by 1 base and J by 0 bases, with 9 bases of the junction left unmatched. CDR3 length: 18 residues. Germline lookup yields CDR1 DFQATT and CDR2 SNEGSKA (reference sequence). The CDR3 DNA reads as TGCAGTGCTAGAGCCTTGGTAGGGGACTACTCTGGGGCCAACGTCCTGACTTCC. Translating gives CSARALVGDYSGANVLTS.

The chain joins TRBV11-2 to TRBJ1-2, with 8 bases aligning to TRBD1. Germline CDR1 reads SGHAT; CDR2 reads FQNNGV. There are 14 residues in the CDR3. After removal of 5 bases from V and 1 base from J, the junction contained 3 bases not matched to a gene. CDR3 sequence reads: CASSHGQGNYGYTF. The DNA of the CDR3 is TGTGCCAGCAGCCACGGACAGGGTAACTATGGCTACACCTTC.

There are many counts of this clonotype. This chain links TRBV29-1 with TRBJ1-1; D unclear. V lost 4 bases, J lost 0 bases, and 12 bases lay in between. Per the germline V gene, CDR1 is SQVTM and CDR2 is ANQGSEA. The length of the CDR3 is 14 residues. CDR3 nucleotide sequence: TGCAGCGTTGTATCCCACAGCTTGAACACTGAAGCTTTCTTT. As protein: CSVVSHSLNTEAFF.

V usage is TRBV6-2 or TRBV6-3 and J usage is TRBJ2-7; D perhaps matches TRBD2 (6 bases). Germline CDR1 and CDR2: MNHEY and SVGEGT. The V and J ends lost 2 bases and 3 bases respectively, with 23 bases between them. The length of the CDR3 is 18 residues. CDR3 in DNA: TGTGCCAGCAGTTACCCCACGGCAAGACTAGACATTAACTACGAGCAGTACTTC. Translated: CASSYPTARLDINYEQYF.

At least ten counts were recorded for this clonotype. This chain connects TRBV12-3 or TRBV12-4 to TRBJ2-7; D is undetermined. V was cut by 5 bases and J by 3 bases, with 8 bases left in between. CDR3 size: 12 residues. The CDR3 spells CASSTILYEQYF. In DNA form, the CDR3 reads TGTGCCAGCAGTACTATTCTCTACGAGCAGTACTTC.

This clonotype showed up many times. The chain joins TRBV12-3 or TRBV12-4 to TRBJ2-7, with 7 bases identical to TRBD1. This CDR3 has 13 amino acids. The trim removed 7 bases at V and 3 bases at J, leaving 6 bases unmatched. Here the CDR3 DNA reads TGTGCCAGCACTACGGGACAGTACTACGAGCAGTACTTC. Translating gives CASTTGQYYEQYF.

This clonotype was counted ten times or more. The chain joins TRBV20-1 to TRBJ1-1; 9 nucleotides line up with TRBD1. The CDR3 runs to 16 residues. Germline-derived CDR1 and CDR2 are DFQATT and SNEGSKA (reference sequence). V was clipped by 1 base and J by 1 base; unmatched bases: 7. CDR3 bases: TGCAGTGCTAGAGGAGTTCAGGACAGGGGGAACACTGAAGCTTTCTTT. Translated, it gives CSARGVQDRGNTEAFF.

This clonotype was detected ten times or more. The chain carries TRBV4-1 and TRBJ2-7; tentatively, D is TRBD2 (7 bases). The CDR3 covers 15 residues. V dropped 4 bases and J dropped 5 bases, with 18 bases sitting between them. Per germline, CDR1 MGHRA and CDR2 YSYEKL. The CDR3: CASSLPGGARDEQYF. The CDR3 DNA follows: TGCGCCAGCAGCCTTCCTGGGGGGGCTCGGGACGAGCAGTACTTC.

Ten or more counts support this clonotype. The CDR3 loop is CASRLWTENTEAFF. The CDR3 coding sequence is TGTGCCAGCAGACTGTGGACGGAGAACACTGAAGCTTTCTTT. V gene TRBV12-3 or TRBV12-4 combines with J gene TRBJ1-1; D remains ambiguous. V was shortened by 6 bases and J by 1 base, with 12 bases between the two germline ends. CDR3 length: 14 amino acids.

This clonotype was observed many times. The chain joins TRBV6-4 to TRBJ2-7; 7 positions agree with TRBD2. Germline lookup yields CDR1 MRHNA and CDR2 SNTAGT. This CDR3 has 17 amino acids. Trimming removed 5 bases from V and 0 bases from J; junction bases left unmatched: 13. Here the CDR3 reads CASSRLGGGSYSYEQYF. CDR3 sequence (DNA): TGTGCCAGCAGTCGACTAGGTGGCGGGAGTTACTCCTACGAGCAGTACTTC.

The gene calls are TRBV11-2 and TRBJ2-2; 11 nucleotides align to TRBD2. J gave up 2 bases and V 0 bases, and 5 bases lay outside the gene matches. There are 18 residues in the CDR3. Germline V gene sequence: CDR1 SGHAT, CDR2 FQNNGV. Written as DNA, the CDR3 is TGTGCCAGCAGCTTAGAAGCTAGCGGGGGGCCTAACACCGGGGAGCTGTTTTTT. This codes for CASSLEASGGPNTGELFF.